This T cell receptor beta chain comes out of a study of T cells in Graves' hyperthyroidism and ophthalmopathy. It was RNA transcripts that yielded the amplified TCR beta CDR3 regions. HTBI primers were employed in a first-round RT-PCR of the TCR CDR3. TCRdb reprocessed the multiplex PCR reads via MiXCR and lists one record per CDR3 protein. The sample lists under 400,000 distinct CDR3 sequences, around 20% occurring once. The germline V gene encodes CDR1 ENHRY and CDR2 SYGVKD. Trimming took 6 bases from V and 4 from J; bases not matched to a gene: 6. The CDR3 is made up of 14 amino acids. This clonotype turned up a few times.

The V call is TRBV10-3, the J call TRBJ2-5; 9 bases map to TRBD2. The sequence derives from a woman in her forties or fifties with Graves' hyperthyroidism. The sequenced sample consisted of blood. Here the CDR3 DNA reads TGTGCCATCAGGGATAGCGGGGGAGGAGAGACCCAGTACTTC. This gives the protein CAIRDSGGGETQYF.